This T cell receptor beta chain was sequenced during a study of memory CD4+ T cells and cytomegalovirus serostatus. This CDR3 spans 18 amino acids. V was shortened by 5 bases and J by 0 bases, with 21 bases between the two germline ends. Germline V gives CDR1 MDHEN, CDR2 SYDVKM. Using immunoSEQ multiplex PCR, the repertoire was profiled, and TCRdb retains in-frame clones only, with some absent. The data contain about 100,000 clones, under 90% of them singletons. Single viable CD3+CD4+CD8-CD45RO+ cells were sorted as the memory CD4+ T cells. The rearrangement links TRBV28 to TRBJ2-3; D is perhaps TRBD1 or TRBD2 (7 bases each). The TCR was taken from an adult in good health and CMV-seropositive. Input material: memory CD4+ T cells from blood. CDR3 amino acids: CASSGSAGGAISTDTQYF. CDR3 DNA: TGTGCCAGCAGTGGCTCGGCAGGGGGGGCAATTAGCACAGATACGCAGTATTTT.